Presented here are 16 T cell receptor beta chains from one specimen sequenced in a study of CD4 T cells in relation to SARS-CoV-2 and coronaviruses. This table comes from immunoSEQ multiplex PCR, and its TCRdb copy is limited to in-frame clones, with some not included. Seen here are tens of thousands of clones, more than 75% observed once, and the top ten hold roughly 15%. These receptors are not linked to any known antigen. The unexposed donors gave CD4+ T cells in about 2010-2019, prior to COVID-19. After around nine days of culture, CD4+ T cells were isolated. The material sequenced was CD4+ T cells from PBMCs, cultured in vitro. The origin of the receptors is a human donor in good health.

This clone showed up just a few times. The chain links TRBV19 to TRBJ2-2, with no clear D. Trimming cost V 3 bases and J 0 bases, with 8 bases left between them. The germline V gene encodes CDR1 LNHDA and CDR2 SQIVND (reference sequence). The CDR3 sequence is 15 residues long. CDR3 sequence: CASSMGSPNTGELFF. As DNA, the CDR3 is TGTGCCAGTAGTATGGGATCCCCGAACACCGGGGAGCTGTTTTTT.

J is TRBJ2-6 and V is TRBV7-9; 10 positions match TRBD1. J gave up 6 bases and V 9 bases, and 11 bases lay outside the gene matches. CDR1 and CDR2 (germline): SEHNR, FQNEAQ (reference sequence). The CDR3 length is 16 residues. CDR3 bases: TGTGCCAGTAGTCGGGACAGGGGTCTGAAGGCCAACGTCCTGACTTTC. It yields the protein CASSRDRGLKANVLTF.

V is TRBV7-2 and J is TRBJ2-1; 9 bases line up with TRBD2. After removal of 3 bases from V and 12 bases from J, the junction contained 9 bases not matched to a gene. CDR1 and CDR2 (germline): SGHTA, FQGNSA. The CDR3 extends over 14 amino acids. The CDR3 loop is CASSFRTSVPTQFF. The CDR3, as DNA: TGTGCCAGCAGCTTCCGGACTAGCGTGCCTACGCAGTTCTTC.

The chain combines TRBV2 with TRBJ1-4, with a weak D call TRBD1 (5 bases). The CDR3 has 13 amino acids. Trimming removed 7 bases at V and 11 bases at J, with 17 bases between. Per germline, CDR1 SNHLY and CDR2 FYNNEI. The CDR3 sequence: CASTPQGVGKLFF. The CDR3 DNA follows: TGTGCCAGCACTCCCCAGGGTGTTGGGAAACTGTTTTTT.

V usage is TRBV19 and J usage is TRBJ2-2; possibly TRBD1 or TRBD2 for D (5 bases each). V lost 7 bases to trimming and J lost 7 bases, with 19 bases between them. The CDR3 is 15 amino acids. From germline, CDR1 is LNHDA and CDR2 SQIVND (reference sequence). Here the CDR3 DNA reads TGTGCCAGTAATGCCGGGACCGGGTTTGTCGGGGAGCTGTTTTTT. This encodes CASNAGTGFVGELFF. Filled out from reference TRBV19 and TRBJ2-2, the complete variable domain reads DGGITQSPKYLFRKEGQNVTLSCEQNLNHDAMYWYRQDPGQGLRLIYYSQIVNDFQKGDIAEGYSVSREKKESFPLTVTSAQKNPTAFYLCASNAGTGFVGELFFGEGSRLTVL.

The CDR3 coding sequence is TGTGCCAGCAGCCGGGACAGGGTTTCCGGGGAGCTGTTTTTT. This gives the protein CASSRDRVSGELFF. This chain uses TRBV2 with TRBJ2-2, with 9 bases lining up with TRBD1. The V and J ends lost 6 bases and 6 bases, in that order; junction bases with no gene match: 5. The CDR3 is 14 amino acids. CDR1 and CDR2 (germline): SNHLY, FYNNEI.

The chain uses TRBV11-2 and TRBJ2-1, with 15 bases fitting TRBD2. The CDR3 runs 15 residues. CDR1 is SGHAT and CDR2 is FQNNGV in the germline V gene. V dropped 7 bases and J dropped 10; count of bases not matched to a gene: 8. The CDR3 spells CASTTLGTSGREQFF. The CDR3 DNA is TGTGCCAGCACCACCTTGGGGACTAGCGGGAGGGAGCAGTTCTTC. Drawing the rest from reference TRBV11-2 and TRBJ2-1, the complete variable domain is EAGVAQSPRYKIIEKRQSVAFWCNPISGHATLYWYQQILGQGPKLLIQFQNNGVVDDSQLPKDRFSAERLKGVDSTLKIQPAKLEDSAVYLCASTTLGTSGREQFFGPGTRLTVL.

V and J are TRBV5-4 and TRBJ2-3; TRBD2 matches at 11 bases. J lost 5 bases, V lost 1 base, and 9 bases had no gene match. Germline V gene sequence: CDR1 SGHNT, CDR2 YYREEE (reference sequence). CDR3 length equals 17 residues. The CDR3 DNA reads TGTGCCAGCAGCTTGTTTGGCCTAGCGGGGGGAGGAGATACGCAGTATTTT. The encoded protein is CASSLFGLAGGGDTQYF.

The rearrangement links TRBV12-3 or TRBV12-4 to TRBJ2-7; D unclear. V dropped 5 bases and J dropped 7 bases, with 15 bases sitting between them. The CDR3 runs to 13 residues. In nucleotides, the CDR3 is TGTGCCAGCAGTCTCGACCATTTTTGGGAGCAGTACTTC. The encoded protein is CASSLDHFWEQYF.

The genes are TRBV3-1 (or the pseudogene TRBV3-2) and TRBJ1-4; 7 bases match TRBD1. The V segment lost 1 base and the J segment 7 bases; nucleotides outside the gene matches: 6. CDR1 LGHDT and CDR2 YNNKEL come from the germline V gene (reference sequence). The CDR3 consists of 15 residues. The CDR3, as DNA: TGTGCCAGCAGCCAAGTAACAACAGGGGCTGAAAAACTGTTTTTT. Protein: CASSQVTTGAEKLFF.

This clone has just a few counts. The genes are TRBV3-1 (or the pseudogene TRBV3-2) and TRBJ2-7, with 8 bases identical to TRBD1. The V gene's germline CDR1 is LGHDT and CDR2 YNNKEL (reference sequence). The junction had 6 bases not matched to a gene; V was cut back by 5 bases and J by 6 bases. The CDR3 sequence is 13 residues long. CDR3 protein: CASSYGQGFEQYF. CDR3 DNA: TGTGCCAGCAGCTACGGACAGGGTTTCGAGCAGTACTTC.

This clone turned up a few times. The J gene is TRBJ1-1, the V gene TRBV4-1; D remains ambiguous. CDR3 length: 17 residues. From germline, CDR1 is MGHRA and CDR2 YSYEKL. Trimming took 4 bases from V and 0 from J, leaving 18 bases between them. The CDR3: CASSPSSLGRLNTEAFF. The CDR3 nucleotides are TGCGCCAGCAGCCCGAGCAGTTTGGGCCGGTTGAACACTGAAGCTTTCTTT.

The J gene is TRBJ1-2, the V gene TRBV2; unclear D gene. The CDR3 is 12 amino acids. Deletions cut 10 bases from V and 3 bases from J, with 12 bases between. Germline CDR1 is SNHLY and CDR2 is FYNNEI. CDR3 residues: CATSIDYYGYTF. The CDR3 DNA reads TGTGCCACCAGCATTGATTACTATGGCTACACCTTC.

The chain is built from TRBV7-2 and TRBJ1-1; tentative D call: TRBD1 (6 bases). CDR1 is SGHTA and CDR2 is FQGNSA in the germline V gene. V was trimmed by 2 bases and J by 3 bases, leaving 16 bases between them. CDR3 length equals 16 residues. The CDR3 nucleotides read TGTGCCAGCAGCTTATTAGGCAGGGGTTCTTACACTGAAGCTTTCTTT. Translating gives CASSLLGRGSYTEAFF. The full variable domain, in which reference TRBV7-2 and TRBJ1-1 provide the parts outside the CDR3, is GAGVSQSPSNKVTEKGKDVELRCDPISGHTALYWYRQSLGQGLEFLIYFQGNSAPDKSGLPSDRFSAERTGGSVSTLTIQRTQQEDSAVYLCASSLLGRGSYTEAFFGQGTRLTVV.

This clone was seen only a few times. The chain carries TRBV19 and TRBJ1-6; D is unclear. Trimming cost V 6 bases and J 0 bases, with 9 bases left between them. This CDR3 is 15 amino acids long. Germline V gene lookup returns CDR1 LNHDA and CDR2 SQIVND (reference sequence). The CDR3 loop reads CASRSQSSYNSPLHF. The DNA for the CDR3 is TGTGCCAGTAGATCACAGAGCTCCTATAATTCACCCCTCCACTTT.

The CDR3 coding sequence is TGTGCCAGCAGCTTAGAGTGGGAAGGGCAGTACTTC. This translates into CASSLEWEGQYF. The chain joins TRBV7-9 to TRBJ2-7, with D uncertain. The CDR3 has 12 amino acids. Germline V gene sequence: CDR1 SEHNR, CDR2 FQNEAQ (reference sequence). V lost 1 base, J lost 9 bases, and 10 bases lay in between.